The 10 T cell receptor beta chains below come from one sample, sequenced in a study of blood T cell repertoires in COVID-19. The repertoire was sequenced with immunoSEQ multiplex PCR; TCRdb's copy has only in-frame clones and lacks some. The data hold about 280,000 clones, with roughly 85% observed a single time. Material: peripheral blood. The receptors were gathered from a woman in her 30s with active or convalescent COVID-19.

The rearrangement joins TRBV15 to TRBJ2-7; TRBD2 might be the D (5 bases). Deletions cut 0 bases from V and 5 bases from J, with 8 bases between. The germline V gene has CDR1 LNHNV and CDR2 YYDKDF (reference sequence). The CDR3 has 13 residues. The DNA for the CDR3 is TGTGCCACCAGCAGAGATCGGCGGGACGAGCAGTACTTC. Its protein is CATSRDRRDEQYF.

Details on this clone: One end of the junction varies from germline; a read error may be responsible. The chain uses TRBV7-7 and TRBJ2-2, with 12 bases fitting TRBD1. CDR1 and CDR2 (germline): SSHAT, FNYEAQ (reference sequence). The CDR3 is 15 residues long. CDR3 region: CASSSGQGAAGELFF. The CDR3 region has the DNA TGTGCTAGCAGCTCGGGACAGGGGGCGGCCGGGGAGCTGTTTTTT.

The chain combines TRBV12-3 or TRBV12-4 with TRBJ1-2; TRBD1 aligns across 9 bases. With 6 bases clipped from V and 5 bases from J, the junction kept 4 bases outside the gene matches. This CDR3 contains 13 residues. The CDR3 is CASRTQGAYGYTF. CDR3 in DNA: TGTGCCAGCAGAACACAGGGGGCGTATGGCTACACCTTC.

The chain employs TRBV28 and TRBJ1-6; perhaps TRBD1 as D (6 bases). From germline, CDR1 is MDHEN and CDR2 SYDVKM. V was pared by 10 bases and J by 2 bases, with 15 bases between. The CDR3 is 15 amino acids. The CDR3 DNA sequence: TGTGCCACCGGACGCGGACAGACCTATAATTCACCCCTCCACTTT. The encoded protein is CATGRGQTYNSPLHF.

This rearrangement joins TRBV9 to TRBJ2-1; D possibly corresponds to TRBD1 (6 bases). This CDR3 is 16 amino acids long. V was trimmed by 0 bases and J by 5 bases, leaving 15 bases between them. Per the germline V gene, CDR1 is SGDLS and CDR2 is YYNGEE. The CDR3 DNA is TGTGCCAGCAGCGTAGGGGGGCTTAGGCTTAACAATGAGCAGTTCTTC. Amino acids: CASSVGGLRLNNEQFF.

The V gene is TRBV14, the J gene TRBJ2-7; D unresolved. CDR3 length: 13 residues. V was trimmed by 0 bases and J by 4 bases, leaving 7 bases between them. The germline V gene has CDR1 SGHDN and CDR2 FVKESK. Written as DNA, the CDR3 is TGTGCCAGCAGCCAAGACAGACATTACGAGCAGTACTTC. Amino acids: CASSQDRHYEQYF.

This rearrangement joins TRBV4-2 to TRBJ1-2; unclear D gene. V was cut by 0 bases and J by 4 bases, with 12 bases left in between. In germline, CDR1 is LGHNA, CDR2 YNFKEQ. The CDR3 has 15 residues. The CDR3 protein is CASSQEVSGFYGYTF. Written as DNA, the CDR3 is TGTGCCAGCAGCCAAGAGGTCTCGGGGTTCTATGGCTACACCTTC.

The chain is built from TRBV29-1 and TRBJ1-3; D uncertain. Germline assignment: CDR1 SQVTM and CDR2 ANQGSEA. The V end was cut by 2 bases, the J end by 0 bases, with 11 bases between. This CDR3 has 15 residues. The DNA for the CDR3 is TGCAGCGTTGAATCCCTCGGGTTCTCTGGAAACACCATATATTTT. Translation gives CSVESLGFSGNTIYF.

The CDR3 nucleotides read TGTGCCACCAGCAGAGATCATCCGCAGGATACGCAGTATTTT. As protein: CATSRDHPQDTQYF. J is TRBJ2-3 and V is TRBV15; D gene unclear. Germline V lookup: CDR1 LNHNV, CDR2 YYDKDF (reference sequence). V was shortened by 0 bases and J by 6 bases, with 10 bases between the two germline ends. This CDR3 spans 14 amino acids.

The chain couples TRBV28 to TRBJ1-5, with a possible D match to TRBD1 (6 bases). Germline V CDR1 and CDR2: MDHEN, SYDVKM. Trimming shortened V by 5 bases and J by 7 bases, and 18 bases separated the two germline ends. The CDR3 consists of 15 residues. The CDR3 DNA is TGTGCCAGCAGTCCCCCGATGGGGGCCACCCAGCCCCAGCATTTT. The encoded protein is CASSPPMGATQPQHF. Full variable domain (remainder filled in from reference TRBV28 and TRBJ1-5): DVKVTQSSRYLVKRTGEKVFLECVQDMDHENMFWYRQDPGLGLRLIYFSYDVKMKEKGDIPEGYSVSREKKERFSLILESASTNQTSMYLCASSPPMGATQPQHFGDGTRLSIL.